The next 28 T cell receptor beta chains were all read from a single sample in a study of CD4+ T cells in melanoma. Here immunoSEQ multiplex PCR was the method, and the copy in TCRdb shows in-frame clones only, minus some. The sample consists of about 15,000 clones, about 62% of them appearing once. Sequencing used cells from a culture (not recorded whether cultured in vitro). Every receptor here comes from a human donor with melanoma.

The rearrangement links TRBV6-1 to TRBJ1-5; TRBD1 might be the D (5 bases). Deletions cut 6 bases from V and 3 bases from J, with 12 bases between. Germline lookup yields CDR1 MNHNS and CDR2 SASEGT. There are 14 residues in the CDR3. The CDR3 DNA follows: TGTGCCAGCAGGAGCGGGGGTACCAATCAGCCCCAGCATTTT. This translates into CASRSGGTNQPQHF.

The chain combines TRBV6-1 with TRBJ1-5; D is possibly TRBD1 (5 bases). Per the germline V gene, CDR1 is MNHNS and CDR2 is SASEGT. V shed 7 bases and J shed 3 bases, with 16 bases lying between them. CDR3 length: 15 residues. The CDR3 here is CASKAGGLPNQPQHF. The CDR3 nucleotides are TGTGCCAGCAAAGCGGGGGGACTACCCAATCAGCCCCAGCATTTT.

This clone was picked up a small number of times. V and J are TRBV29-1 and TRBJ2-3, with D possibly being TRBD2 (5 bases). Germline-derived CDR1 and CDR2 are SQVTM and ANQGSEA. The CDR3 covers 11 residues. V lost 4 bases, J lost 6 bases, and 8 bases lay in between. Written as DNA, the CDR3 is TGCAGCGTTGTGACGGGGGATACGCAGTATTTT. Translated: CSVVTGDTQYF.

The chain has TRBV2 and TRBJ2-2; 8 bases are a match to TRBD1. V trimming: 6 bases; J trimming: 1 base; junction bases outside the gene matches: 4. CDR3 size: 15 residues. Germline CDR1 reads SNHLY; CDR2 reads FYNNEI. CDR3 sequence reads: CASRAGTGNTGELFF. For the CDR3, the DNA is TGTGCCAGCAGAGCCGGGACAGGGAACACCGGGGAGCTGTTTTTT.

The genes are TRBV11-2 and TRBJ1-4; tentative D call: TRBD1 (5 bases). CDR1 SGHAT and CDR2 FQNNGV come from the germline V gene. Trimming removed 5 bases at V and 3 bases at J, with 13 bases between. The CDR3 spans 15 residues. The CDR3 loop reads CASSITGPPNEKLFF. CDR3 in DNA: TGTGCCAGCAGCATAACAGGTCCACCTAATGAAAAACTGTTTTTT.

The chain employs TRBV5-1 and TRBJ2-5; the D gene is possibly TRBD2 (5 bases). V was trimmed by 1 base and J by 3 bases, leaving 13 bases between them. The CDR3 runs to 15 residues. Germline loops: CDR1 SGHRS, CDR2 YFSETQ. CDR3 sequence (DNA): TGCGCCAGCAGCTTGACCCTGAGGGCAGAAGAGACCCAGTACTTC. Its translation: CASSLTLRAEETQYF.

Only a few counts were recorded for this clone. This chain connects TRBV7-3 to TRBJ2-1, with D unresolved. The germline CDR1 and CDR2 sequences are SGHTA and FQGTGA. Trimming cost V 6 bases and J 0 bases, with 12 bases left between them. This CDR3 is 15 amino acids long. The chain's CDR3 is CASRLESSSYNEQFF. In DNA form, the CDR3 reads TGTGCCAGCAGATTAGAAAGTAGCTCCTACAATGAGCAGTTCTTC. Full variable domain (rest looked up from reference TRBV7-3 and TRBJ2-1): GAGVSQTPSNKVTEKGKYVELRCDPISGHTALYWYRQSLGQGPEFLIYFQGTGAADDSGLPNDRFFAVRPEGSVSTLKIQRTERGDSAVYLCASRLESSSYNEQFFGPGTRLTVL.

The chain uses TRBV19 and TRBJ1-5; D gene ambiguous. Per the germline V gene, CDR1 is LNHDA and CDR2 is SQIVND (reference sequence). Between the trimmed V and J ends, which lost 6 bases and 2 bases, there was a span of 11 bases. CDR3 length: 14 amino acids. The CDR3 sequence: CASRPPGGNQPQHF. DNA for the CDR3: TGTGCCAGTAGGCCGCCGGGTGGCAATCAGCCCCAGCATTTT.

V is TRBV11-2 and J is TRBJ1-1; possible D gene TRBD1, 5 bases. Germline CDR1 is SGHAT and CDR2 is FQNNGV. Deletions cut 2 bases from V and 4 bases from J, with 11 bases between. The CDR3 contains 14 residues. The CDR3 is CASSLPLRGTEAFF. As DNA, the CDR3 is TGTGCCAGCAGCTTACCTCTGAGGGGCACTGAAGCTTTCTTT. Full variable domain (remainder filled in from reference TRBV11-2 and TRBJ1-1): EAGVAQSPRYKIIEKRQSVAFWCNPISGHATLYWYQQILGQGPKLLIQFQNNGVVDDSQLPKDRFSAERLKGVDSTLKIQPAKLEDSAVYLCASSLPLRGTEAFFGQGTRLTVV.

This chain links TRBV7-2 with TRBJ2-4; D remains unclear. The CDR3 sequence is 15 residues long. In germline, CDR1 is SGHTA, CDR2 FQGNSA. Trimming took off 1 base at V and 1 base at J, with 8 bases between the two ends. The CDR3 DNA reads as TGTGCCAGCAGCTTAGTAGAGACGGCCAAAAACATTCAGTACTTC. It encodes CASSLVETAKNIQYF. The full variable domain, its missing parts supplied by reference TRBV7-2 and TRBJ2-4, is GAGVSQSPSNKVTEKGKDVELRCDPISGHTALYWYRQSLGQGLEFLIYFQGNSAPDKSGLPSDRFSAERTGGSVSTLTIQRTQQEDSAVYLCASSLVETAKNIQYFGAGTRLSVL.

CDR3 coding DNA: TGTGCCAGCAGCTTAGCAGGGGGTAACACTGAAGCTTTCTTT. Residues: CASSLAGGNTEAFF. The V and J genes are TRBV7-6 and TRBJ1-1; D might be TRBD1 (6 bases). The V and J ends lost 0 bases and 2 bases respectively, with 7 bases between them. The CDR3 is made up of 14 amino acids. CDR1 SGHVS and CDR2 FNYEAQ come from the germline V gene.

V usage is TRBV21-1 and J usage is TRBJ1-5; the D call of TRBD1 is as the table states it, not checked on the DNA. TRBV21-1 is a listed pseudogene. The CDR3 has 15 residues. The CDR3: CASSKDHRNNQPQHF. CDR3 coding DNA: TGTGCCAGCAGCAAAGACCACAGAAACAATCAGCCCCAGCATTTT.

This clone has only a few counts. The chain joins TRBV15 to TRBJ2-2; the match to TRBD1 covers 8 bases. CDR3 length equals 15 residues. The germline V gene encodes CDR1 LNHNV and CDR2 YYDKDF (reference sequence). The V and J ends lost 3 bases and 0 bases, in that order; junction bases with no gene match: 0. The CDR3 bases are TGTGCCACCAGCAGGGGACAGGCGAACACCGGGGAGCTGTTTTTT. It specifies CATSRGQANTGELFF.

The CDR3 protein is CASSSRRTSGGTDTQYF. The CDR3 coding sequence is TGTGCCAGCAGCTCGCGGAGGACTAGCGGGGGCACAGATACGCAGTATTTT. The chain employs TRBV5-4 and TRBJ2-3, with 12 positions matching TRBD2. V lost 3 bases to trimming and J lost 1 base; unmatched junction nucleotides: 6. The length of the CDR3 is 17 residues. The V gene's germline CDR1 is SGHNT and CDR2 YYREEE (reference sequence).

The chain recombines TRBV14 with TRBJ1-2; D is perhaps TRBD1 (6 bases). The CDR3 totals 15 residues. Germline V CDR1 and CDR2: SGHDN, FVKESK. V lost 6 bases to trimming and J lost 8 bases, with 22 bases between them. The DNA of the CDR3 is TGTGCCAGCAGTCTCCCGGGACAACTAATGGGGGGCTACACCTTC. Translated: CASSLPGQLMGGYTF. The variable domain in full, completed from reference TRBV14 and TRBJ1-2, reads EAGVTQFPSHSVIEKGQTVTLRCDPISGHDNLYWYRRVMGKEIKFLLHFVKESKQDESGMPNNRFLAERTGGTYSTLKVQPAELEDSGVYFCASSLPGQLMGGYTFGSGTRLTVV.

V and J are TRBV6-1 and TRBJ2-7; D is unclear. V was trimmed by 0 bases and J by 0 bases, leaving 18 bases between them. The length of the CDR3 is 18 residues. Looked up from germline, CDR1 is MNHNS and CDR2 is SASEGT. The CDR3 DNA reads TGTGCCAGCAGTGAAGCTCCCCGGCTCTTCCGTGGCTCCTACGAGCAGTACTTC. Protein: CASSEAPRLFRGSYEQYF.

This chain connects TRBV19 to TRBJ2-1; maybe TRBD2 (7 bases). The CDR3 contains 17 residues. V was shortened by 1 base and J by 4 bases, with 17 bases between the two germline ends. The germline V gene encodes CDR1 LNHDA and CDR2 SQIVND (reference sequence). As DNA, the CDR3 is TGTGCCAGTAGTATAGGGGCCGTCGGGGGGACATACAATGAGCAGTTCTTC. Translated: CASSIGAVGGTYNEQFF.

The chain uses TRBV5-6 and TRBJ1-2; D remains ambiguous. CDR1 and CDR2 from the germline V gene are SGHDT and YYEEEE. The CDR3 covers 13 residues. V lost 4 bases and J 8 bases, leaving 15 bases between the germline ends. CDR3 amino acids: CASSQNFLGGYTF. The CDR3 DNA follows: TGTGCCAGCAGCCAGAACTTTTTAGGAGGCTACACCTTC.

The rearrangement joins TRBV5-1 to TRBJ2-5; 9 positions match TRBD1. The germline V gene has CDR1 SGHRS and CDR2 YFSETQ. The CDR3 is made up of 14 amino acids. Losses at the gene ends were 4 bases for V and 5 bases for J; bases not matched to a gene: 6. This CDR3 is CASSAQGARETQYF. The CDR3 DNA reads as TGCGCCAGCAGCGCACAGGGGGCGAGGGAGACCCAGTACTTC.

The chain links TRBV6-5 to TRBJ2-2; perhaps TRBD1 as D (6 bases). The V end was cut by 2 bases, the J end by 6 bases, with 7 bases between. The CDR3 sequence is 13 residues long. Germline-derived CDR1 and CDR2 are MNHEY and SVGAGI. The chain's CDR3 is CASSYTGSGELFF. CDR3 nucleotides: TGTGCCAGCAGTTACACAGGGTCCGGGGAGCTGTTTTTT.

This sequence joins TRBV4-2 and TRBJ2-3, with TRBD2 matching 12 bases. CDR3 length: 17 amino acids. The germline V gene has CDR1 LGHNA and CDR2 YNFKEQ. V lost 2 bases and J lost 2; bases outside the gene matches: 5. In nucleotides, the CDR3 is TGTGCCAGCAGCCAAAAAACTAGCGGGGGGTACACAGATACGCAGTATTTT. Residues: CASSQKTSGGYTDTQYF.

The table lists this clone with a few counts. The chain uses TRBV5-1 and TRBJ1-6; D perhaps matches TRBD1 (5 bases). There are 13 residues in the CDR3. CDR1 is SGHRS, CDR2 YFSETQ, per germline. The V end lost 1 base, the J end lost 19 bases, and 18 bases lay between the germline ends. The chain's CDR3 is CASSLREGRDWHF. DNA of the CDR3: TGCGCCAGCAGCTTGAGGGAGGGAAGGGACTGGCACTTT.

This clone was seen just once. The chain links TRBV7-2 to TRBJ2-3, with a tentative D call TRBD2 (7 bases). CDR1 and CDR2 from the germline V gene are SGHTA and FQGNSA. Trimming cost V 4 bases and J 0 bases, with 23 bases left between them. CDR3 length equals 19 residues. Here the CDR3 DNA reads TGTGCCAGCAGCTCCCCCTTCTGGGGGGGCCTAAAGAGCACAGATACGCAGTATTTT. It specifies CASSSPFWGGLKSTDTQYF.

This chain joins TRBV6-6 and TRBJ1-6, with 9 nucleotides matching TRBD1. Germline CDR1 and CDR2: MNHNY and SVGAGI (reference sequence). V lost 6 bases to trimming and J lost 10 bases; unmatched junction nucleotides: 10. The CDR3 has 15 residues. The CDR3 DNA is TGTGCCAGCAGGGGGGGAGGGACAGGGCTGTCACCCCTCCACTTT. It codes for CASRGGGTGLSPLHF.

About this clone: Sequence at one end of the junction differs from germline and may be a read error. The CDR3 reads CAISDSTGYQPQHF. The CDR3 DNA sequence: TGTGCCATCAGTGACTCGACAGGGTATCAGCCCCAGCATTTT. The chain joins TRBV6-1 to TRBJ1-5, with TRBD1 matching over 7 bases. The germline CDR1 and CDR2 sequences are MNHNS and SASEGT. CDR3 length: 14 residues.

The chain joins TRBV7-9 to TRBJ1-1, with 10 bases that match TRBD1. CDR1 and CDR2 from the germline V gene are SEHNR and FQNEAQ (reference sequence). The CDR3 totals 12 residues. J was trimmed by 12 bases and V by 5 bases; bases with no gene match: 6. CDR3 DNA sequence: TGTGCCAGCAGCCCGGGACAGGGGCCGTCTTTCTTT. Its translation is CASSPGQGPSFF.

In nucleotides, the CDR3 is TGCAGTTTGGGTCGGCAAGAGACCCAGTACTTC. Translation: CSLGRQETQYF. The chain is built from TRBV20-1 and TRBJ2-5, with D hard to call. The V and J ends lost 8 bases and 2 bases respectively, with 9 bases between them. Germline CDR1 reads DFQATT; CDR2 reads SNEGSKA (reference sequence). There are 11 residues in the CDR3.

The V and J genes are TRBV10-3 and TRBJ2-3, with D possibly being TRBD2 (5 bases). The CDR3 length is 13 residues. Germline lookup yields CDR1 ENHRY and CDR2 SYGVKD. Deletions cut 8 bases from V and 6 bases from J, with 15 bases between. CDR3 DNA sequence: TGTGCCATCGTCGGGGAAATTGGGGATACGCAGTATTTT. Residues: CAIVGEIGDTQYF.